The present TCR beta chain was sequenced within a study of breast tumors, draining lymph nodes, adjacent tissues. Trimming pared 0 bases from V and 0 bases from J, leaving 15 bases between. Germline assignment: CDR1 MGHRA and CDR2 YSYEKL. CDR3 length: 18 amino acids. TCRdb re-derived calls from the multiplex PCR reads in MiXCR, one entry per CDR3 protein. The table records around 66,000 distinct CDR3 sequences, less than 50% of them present only once. General observations from the study: Tumor repertoires ranked between lymph nodes and nontumor tissue in diversity, with V and J gene preferences. Luminal-like breast cancer showed significantly greater tumor-nontumor repertoire similarity than basal-like breast cancer did.

This clonotype was observed at least ten times. The antigen remains unidentified. The receptor's source is a female donor with breast cancer. Some clones in this sample may be carry-over from other donors' samples. The V gene is TRBV4-1, the J gene TRBJ1-3; the D gene is possibly TRBD1 (6 bases). Specimen: breast tumor tissue. The CDR3 loop reads CASSQEGQILHSGNTIYF. CDR3 sequence (DNA): TGCGCCAGCAGCCAAGAAGGACAGATACTTCACTCTGGAAACACCATATATTTT.